The table lists the clone carrying this T cell receptor (beta chain) with a few counts. The antigen is undetermined. CDR3 size: 15 residues. V trimming: 4 bases; J trimming: 3 bases; junction bases outside the gene matches: 8. CDR1 is SGHRS, CDR2 YFSETQ, per germline. This entry belongs to a study of cytomegalovirus exposure and HLA in healthy donors. Findings and limits, study-wide: The dataset shows that most TCR sequences were rare, while some public TCRs occurred in many donors.

These donors, healthy bone marrow donors, were studied. At collection, donors were nominally healthy, but unrecorded immune exposures were probable. PCR used 60 Vbeta primers and 13 Jbeta primers. Assay: immunoSEQ multiplex PCR; the TCRdb copy retains only in-frame clones and omits some. Here the sample spans 100,000 to 150,000 clones, roughly 15% being singletons. This receptor was obtained from a female donor in good health and CMV-seropositive. V gene TRBV5-1 combines with J gene TRBJ2-7; TRBD2 agrees at 9 bases. The sequencing sample was made of PBMCs. The CDR3 spells CASSRLAGEVYEQYF. The CDR3, as DNA: TGCGCCAGCAGCCGATTAGCGGGAGAGGTCTACGAGCAGTACTTC.